This TCR beta chain was captured by sequencing in a study of technical replicates of blood from a handful of donors. Only in-frame clones appear in the TCRdb table, and some are missing; sequencing was by immunoSEQ multiplex PCR. Seen here are about 83,000 clones, about 91% observed once, and the top ten hold more than 0.25%. The CDR3 sequence is 16 residues long. Trimming took 2 bases from V and 3 from J, leaving 17 bases between them. Germline V CDR1 and CDR2: LNHDA, SQIVND (reference sequence). This TCR came from a human donor in good health. The chain links TRBV19 to TRBJ2-7, with D possibly being TRBD1 (6 bases). The sequenced material came from T cells isolated from PBMCs. In DNA, the CDR3 is TGTGCCAGTAGTATATCAGGGGCAGGACCCGTCTACGAGCAGTACTTC. This translates into CASSISGAGPVYEQYF.